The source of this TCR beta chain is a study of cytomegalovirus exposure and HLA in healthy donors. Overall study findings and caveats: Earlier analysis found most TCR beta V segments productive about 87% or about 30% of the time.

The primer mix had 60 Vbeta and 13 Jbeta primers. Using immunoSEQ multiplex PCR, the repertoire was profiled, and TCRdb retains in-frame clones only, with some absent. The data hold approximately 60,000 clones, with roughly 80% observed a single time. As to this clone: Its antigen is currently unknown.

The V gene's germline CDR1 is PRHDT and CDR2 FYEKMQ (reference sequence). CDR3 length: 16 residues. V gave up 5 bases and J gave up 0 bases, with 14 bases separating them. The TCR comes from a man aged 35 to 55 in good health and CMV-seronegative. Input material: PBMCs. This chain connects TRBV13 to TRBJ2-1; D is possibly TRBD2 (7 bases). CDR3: CASSQRGGYSYNEQFF. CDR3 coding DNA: TGTGCCAGCAGCCAAAGGGGGGGGTACTCCTACAATGAGCAGTTCTTC.